The 10 T cell receptor beta chains below come from one sample, sequenced in a study of cytomegalovirus exposure and HLA in healthy donors (dated 2017 in TCRdb). Libraries were made using the immunoSEQ multiplex PCR assay. For the multiplex PCR, a mixture combining 60 forward primers for TCR Vbeta segments and 13 reverse primers for TCR Jbeta segments was used. TCRdb's version of the immuneACCESS table is confined to in-frame rearrangements and falls short of the full clone set. An unresolved V gene accounts for under half of the shortfall where checked; the remainder is of unknown origin. Here the sample has about 100,000 clones; roughly 80% occur a single time. Less than 0.95% of the sample comes from the top ten. Source material: PBMCs. These receptors all stem from a woman aged 60-75 years in good health and CMV-seronegative.

The chain couples TRBV10-1 to TRBJ2-1; 9 nucleotides align to TRBD2. Losses at the gene ends were 3 bases for V and 8 bases for J; bases not matched to a gene: 8. Germline V gene data show CDR1 as WNHNN and CDR2 as SYGVQD (reference sequence). This CDR3 has 15 residues. In DNA form, the CDR3 reads TGCGCCAGCAGTGATGGCCTAGCGGGGCCCGATGAGCAGTTCTTC. It is translated as CASSDGLAGPDEQFF.

V gene TRBV27 combines with J gene TRBJ2-7; a possible D gene is TRBD2 (6 bases). This CDR3 has 14 amino acids. The germline V and J ends were trimmed by 8 bases and 4 bases, with 18 bases remaining between them. CDR1 and CDR2 from the germline V gene are MNHEY and SMNVEV (reference sequence). CDR3 residues: CASGPGAGFYEQYF. CDR3 sequence (DNA): TGTGCCAGCGGCCCCGGGGCGGGATTTTACGAGCAGTACTTC.

The chain recombines TRBV10-2 with TRBJ1-5; no clear D gene. V shed 7 bases and J shed 5 bases, with 6 bases lying between them. Germline-derived CDR1 and CDR2 are WSHSY and SAAADI. The CDR3 runs 11 residues. The CDR3 spells CASTLYQPQHF. CDR3 nucleotides: TGCGCCAGCACCCTATATCAGCCCCAGCATTTT.

This clone was seen only a few times. The chain employs TRBV19 and TRBJ2-5, with 11 bases identical to TRBD1. The CDR3 totals 16 residues. CDR1 and CDR2 from the germline V gene are LNHDA and SQIVND (reference sequence). Losses at the gene ends were 4 bases for V and 5 bases for J; bases not matched to a gene: 9. This CDR3 reads CASSTGTGGIFETQYF. The CDR3 DNA sequence: TGTGCCAGTAGTACCGGGACAGGGGGAATTTTTGAGACCCAGTACTTC.

V gene TRBV25-1 combines with J gene TRBJ1-2; D is undetermined. From germline, CDR1 is MGHDK and CDR2 SYGVNS. V lost 9 bases to trimming and J lost 10 bases, with 24 bases between them. The CDR3 spans 14 residues. CDR3 DNA sequence: TGTGCCAGTCCCCGGGGTCAACCTGGCTGGGACTACACCTTC. It codes for CASPRGQPGWDYTF.

The chain employs TRBV6-5 and TRBJ2-3; no clear D. Between the trimmed V and J ends, which lost 2 bases and 6 bases, there was a span of 15 bases. The CDR3 has 15 amino acids. Per germline, CDR1 MNHEY and CDR2 SVGAGI. CDR3 loop: CASSYRGLSGDTQYF. The CDR3 DNA sequence: TGTGCCAGCAGTTACCGAGGTCTTTCTGGGGATACGCAGTATTTT.

This sequence joins TRBV11-2 and TRBJ2-1; tentative D call: TRBD1 (6 bases). Between the trimmed V and J ends, which lost 8 bases and 4 bases, there was a span of 15 bases. The CDR3 runs 14 residues. Germline V gives CDR1 SGHAT, CDR2 FQNNGV. CDR3 protein: CASGTGTPYNEQFF. Written as DNA, the CDR3 is TGTGCCAGCGGGACGGGGACACCTTACAATGAGCAGTTCTTC.

The chain has TRBV21-1 and TRBJ1-1; the DNA was not compared with TRBD1, the D call given in the table. TRBV21-1 is annotated as a pseudogene. This CDR3 is built from 13 residues. Written as DNA, the CDR3 is TGTGCCAGCAGCAATCGACACATACCGAAAGCTTTCTTT. This translates into CASSNRHIPKAFF.

The chain joins TRBV2 to TRBJ2-7; D gene ambiguous. Per the germline V gene, CDR1 is SNHLY and CDR2 is FYNNEI. The V and J ends lost 3 bases and 6 bases respectively, with 6 bases between them. The CDR3 is made up of 11 amino acids. Here the CDR3 reads CASSDPGEQYF. The DNA for the CDR3 is TGTGCCAGCAGTGATCCCGGCGAGCAGTACTTC.

The chain links TRBV4-2 to TRBJ2-2, with TRBD2 matching over 13 bases. The CDR3 loop spans 17 amino acids. The junction had 5 bases not matched to a gene; V was cut back by 5 bases and J by 2 bases. The germline V gene encodes CDR1 LGHNA and CDR2 YNFKEQ. For the CDR3, the DNA is TGTGCCAGCAGCACTCGGACTAGCGGGGGTAACACCGGGGAGCTGTTTTTT. Translated, it gives CASSTRTSGGNTGELFF.